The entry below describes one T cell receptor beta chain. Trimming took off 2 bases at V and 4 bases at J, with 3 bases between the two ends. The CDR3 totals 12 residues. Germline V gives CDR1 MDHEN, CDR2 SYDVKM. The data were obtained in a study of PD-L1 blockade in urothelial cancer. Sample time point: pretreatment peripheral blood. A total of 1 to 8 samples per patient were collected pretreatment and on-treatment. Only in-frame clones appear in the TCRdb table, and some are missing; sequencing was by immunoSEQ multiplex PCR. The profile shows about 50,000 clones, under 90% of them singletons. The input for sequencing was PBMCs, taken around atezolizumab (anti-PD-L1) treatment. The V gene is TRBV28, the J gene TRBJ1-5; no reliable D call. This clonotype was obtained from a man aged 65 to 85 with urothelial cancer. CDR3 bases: TGTGCCAGCAGTTTACCTAATCAGCCCCAGCATTTT. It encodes CASSLPNQPQHF.